This entry lists 30 T cell receptor beta chains sequenced from one sample in a study of blood T cell repertoires in COVID-19. Assay used: immunoSEQ multiplex PCR; TCRdb lists only in-frame clones, some missing. The sample shows roughly 120,000 clones, roughly 82% of them seen only once. Sequenced material: peripheral blood. Receptor source: a woman aged 55 to 70 with acute or convalescent COVID-19.

V and J are TRBV2 and TRBJ2-2; 9 positions agree with TRBD1. The CDR3 covers 15 residues. The germline CDR1 and CDR2 sequences are SNHLY and FYNNEI. Unmatched junction bases numbered 7, after V lost 6 bases and J lost 5 bases. CDR3 loop: CASSAGTGRTGELFF. The CDR3 DNA is TGTGCCAGCAGCGCCGGGACAGGGCGAACCGGGGAGCTGTTTTTT.

V usage is TRBV7-9 and J usage is TRBJ1-1; TRBD1 aligns across 7 bases. CDR1 is SEHNR and CDR2 is FQNEAQ in the germline V gene (reference sequence). This CDR3 is 13 amino acids long. The V and J ends lost 2 bases and 4 bases, in that order; junction bases with no gene match: 1. The CDR3 sequence is CASSLRGPTEAFF. In nucleotides, the CDR3 is TGTGCCAGCAGCTTAAGGGGGCCCACTGAAGCTTTCTTT.

This clone has just one count. V is TRBV27 and J is TRBJ2-5; TRBD1 aligns across 7 bases. The CDR3 has 13 residues. The V and J ends lost 5 bases and 4 bases, in that order; junction bases with no gene match: 4. CDR1 MNHEY and CDR2 SMNVEV come from the germline V gene (reference sequence). The CDR3 here is CASSVQGPETQYF. CDR3 sequence (DNA): TGTGCCAGCAGTGTACAGGGGCCAGAGACCCAGTACTTC.

Comment on this clone: Other DNA sequences in the same sample also yield this CDR3. The J gene is TRBJ2-2, the V gene TRBV7-9, with 7 bases fitting TRBD1. V was pared by 1 base and J by 4 bases, with 3 bases of the junction left unmatched. The germline V gene encodes CDR1 SEHNR and CDR2 FQNEAQ (reference sequence). CDR3 size: 15 residues. The CDR3 spells CASSLVAGGTGELFF. The CDR3, as DNA: TGTGCCAGCAGCTTAGTAGCAGGGGGCACCGGGGAGCTGTTTTTT.

This clone appeared a few times. J is TRBJ1-6 and V is TRBV4-3, with 11 bases identical to TRBD1. V was pared by 3 bases and J by 10 bases, with 11 bases of the junction left unmatched. The CDR3 loop spans 17 amino acids. Germline lookup yields CDR1 LGHNA and CDR2 YSLEER. The CDR3 nucleotides read TGCGCCAGCAGCCAGAGGACAGGGGGCGTTTATCAATCACCCCTCCACTTT. Residues: CASSQRTGGVYQSPLHF.

The rearrangement joins TRBV3-1 (or the pseudogene TRBV3-2) to TRBJ2-7; TRBD1 agrees at 9 bases. Trimming at V came to 1 base and at J to 6 bases, leaving 7 bases not matched to a gene. Per germline, CDR1 LGHDT and CDR2 YNNKEL (reference sequence). The CDR3 totals 15 residues. The CDR3 sequence: CASSQGRTGVLEQYF. DNA of the CDR3: TGTGCCAGCAGCCAAGGGCGGACAGGGGTCCTCGAGCAGTACTTC.

This clone showed up just once. The chain couples TRBV25-1 to TRBJ2-2; TRBD1 matches 8 bases. V was pared by 5 bases and J by 4 bases, with 6 bases of the junction left unmatched. The CDR3 contains 15 residues. Germline CDR1 MGHDK, CDR2 SYGVNS. CDR3 sequence (DNA): TGTGCCAGCAGTCGACAGGGGAGAGTCACCGGGGAGCTGTTTTTT. Amino acids: CASSRQGRVTGELFF.

This sequence joins TRBV19 and TRBJ1-3, with D uncertain. Germline V gene lookup returns CDR1 LNHDA and CDR2 SQIVND (reference sequence). Trimming stripped 3 bases from V and 0 bases from J, with 12 bases between. This CDR3 comprises 16 residues. The chain's CDR3 is CASSIPAGLSGNTIYF. DNA of the CDR3: TGTGCCAGTAGTATTCCGGCAGGCCTCTCTGGAAACACCATATATTTT.

The chain carries TRBV11-3 and TRBJ2-6, with D uncertain. Trimming pared 7 bases from V and 0 bases from J, leaving 7 bases between. The CDR3 runs to 14 residues. Germline CDR1 and CDR2: SGHNT and YENEEA. This chain's CDR3 is CASTPLSGANVLTF. CDR3 sequence (DNA): TGTGCCAGCACCCCCCTCTCTGGGGCCAACGTCCTGACTTTC.

This clone was seen a handful of times. This CDR3 reads CATSTGDEGQYF. In DNA form, the CDR3 reads TGTGCCACCTCTACAGGGGACGAAGGGCAGTACTTC. This chain uses TRBV2 with TRBJ2-7; TRBD1 agrees at 7 bases. The CDR3 contains 12 residues. V was pared by 10 bases and J by 9 bases, with 12 bases of the junction left unmatched. Germline lookup yields CDR1 SNHLY and CDR2 FYNNEI.

This chain connects TRBV4-3 to TRBJ1-1; D ambiguous. V lost 1 base, J lost 2 bases, and 11 bases lay in between. CDR1 LGHNA and CDR2 YSLEER come from the germline V gene. CDR3 size: 15 residues. CDR3 sequence (DNA): TGCGCCAGCAGCCAAGTACGTGCGGGAAACACTGAAGCTTTCTTT. Protein sequence: CASSQVRAGNTEAFF.

The chain recombines TRBV11-3 with TRBJ2-7; 9 nucleotides line up with TRBD1. This CDR3 contains 18 residues. Unmatched junction bases numbered 17, after V lost 4 bases and J lost 4 bases. Germline assignment: CDR1 SGHNT and CDR2 YENEEA. The CDR3 loop is CASSSTLWDREPIYEQYF. The CDR3, as DNA: TGTGCCAGCAGCTCCACACTCTGGGACAGGGAGCCAATTTACGAGCAGTACTTC.

The chain combines TRBV6-2 or TRBV6-3 with TRBJ2-7; D might be TRBD2 (7 bases). The V and J ends lost 5 bases and 1 base respectively, with 15 bases between them. Germline CDR1 MNHEY, CDR2 SVGEGT. The CDR3 has 15 residues. CDR3 DNA: TGTGCCAGCAGTACCGATGAGGGGGGGTCCTACGAGCAGTACTTC. Translated: CASSTDEGGSYEQYF.

This clone was recorded once. The rearrangement links TRBV7-9 to TRBJ2-7, with D possibly matching TRBD2 (7 bases). In germline, CDR1 is SEHNR, CDR2 FQNEAQ (reference sequence). The V end lost 7 bases, the J end lost 4 bases, and 20 bases lay between the germline ends. This CDR3 region has 15 residues. CDR3 region: CASTPQGGGLYEQYF. The CDR3 DNA sequence: TGTGCCAGCACCCCTCAAGGCGGGGGCCTTTACGAGCAGTACTTC.

This chain connects TRBV28 to TRBJ1-4; D remains unclear. The CDR3 loop spans 16 amino acids. Trimming took off 6 bases at V and 8 bases at J, with 22 bases between the two ends. From germline, CDR1 is MDHEN and CDR2 SYDVKM. The CDR3 coding sequence is TGTGCCAGCAGCCCCCTACGGGGAACAGCGTTAGAAAAACTGTTTTTT. Translated: CASSPLRGTALEKLFF.

The chain carries TRBV4-2 and TRBJ1-1, with D possibly TRBD1 on 5 matching bases. The V end was cut by 1 base, the J end by 1 base, with 10 bases between. Germline values: CDR1 LGHNA, CDR2 YNFKEQ. The CDR3 extends over 15 amino acids. The CDR3 region has the DNA TGTGCCAGCAGCCAAGGGGACTCAGGGAACACTGAAGCTTTCTTT. Encoded protein: CASSQGDSGNTEAFF.

DNA of the CDR3: TGTGCCAGCAGTCCCGGGACAGGGGGAAAAGATGAGCAGTTCTTC. Its protein is CASSPGTGGKDEQFF. The V gene is TRBV7-3, the J gene TRBJ2-1; the match to TRBD1 covers 11 bases. CDR3 length: 15 amino acids. Per germline, CDR1 SGHTA and CDR2 FQGTGA. With 6 bases clipped from V and 8 bases from J, the junction kept 9 bases outside the gene matches.

V gene TRBV10-3 combines with J gene TRBJ2-1; D gene unclear. Germline CDR1 ENHRY, CDR2 SYGVKD. V lost 7 bases, J lost 0 bases, and 13 bases lay in between. The CDR3 is made up of 15 amino acids. The CDR3 sequence is CAITSDWSSYNEQFF. CDR3 nucleotides: TGTGCCATCACAAGTGACTGGAGCTCCTACAATGAGCAGTTCTTC.

This chain connects TRBV28 to TRBJ2-3; D may be TRBD2 (7 bases). This CDR3 contains 15 residues. V lost 5 bases, J lost 2 bases, and 14 bases lay in between. Germline values: CDR1 MDHEN, CDR2 SYDVKM. The CDR3 DNA follows: TGTGCCAGCAGTGCATGGGGGGGGGCCACAGATACGCAGTATTTT. As protein: CASSAWGGATDTQYF.

This chain uses TRBV28 with TRBJ2-7; the match to TRBD1 covers 8 bases. There are 15 residues in the CDR3. The ends lost 5 bases at V and 0 bases at J; junction bases unmatched: 6. Per germline, CDR1 MDHEN and CDR2 SYDVKM. The CDR3 nucleotides read TGTGCCAGCAGTGGGGGACAGGAGAGCTCCTACGAGCAGTACTTC. Its protein is CASSGGQESSYEQYF.

This clone has only a few counts. The DNA of the CDR3 is TGTGCCAGCAGAGGAGGGACTAGCGGGTACAATGAGCAGTTCTTC. Amino acids: CASRGGTSGYNEQFF. V usage is TRBV6-5 and J usage is TRBJ2-1, with 12 nucleotides matching TRBD2. The germline V gene has CDR1 MNHEY and CDR2 SVGAGI. CDR3 size: 15 residues. With V trimmed by 6 bases and J by 4 bases, 4 bases remained unmatched.

V usage is TRBV27 and J usage is TRBJ1-1; the match to TRBD1 covers 7 bases. The CDR3 contains 18 residues. Germline assignment: CDR1 MNHEY and CDR2 SMNVEV (reference sequence). V shed 2 bases, J shed 4 bases, and the junction held 16 bases outside the gene matches. In nucleotides, the CDR3 is TGTGCCAGCAGTTTAAAGGGGGCCCTATACTCGGCCCTCACTGAAGCTTTCTTT. Translating it yields CASSLKGALYSALTEAFF.

The genes are TRBV11-3 and TRBJ2-7; D not certain. Germline V gene data show CDR1 as SGHNT and CDR2 as YENEEA. CDR3 size: 14 residues. Trimming left V 2 bases short and J 4 bases short, with 12 bases between. CDR3 sequence reads: CASSLSALEYEQYF. DNA of the CDR3: TGTGCCAGCAGCTTATCCGCCCTTGAGTACGAGCAGTACTTC.

J is TRBJ1-5 and V is TRBV19, with unresolved D. The CDR3 is 16 amino acids. V was shortened by 1 base and J by 2 bases, with 12 bases between the two germline ends. Germline CDR1 is LNHDA and CDR2 is SQIVND (reference sequence). As DNA, the CDR3 is TGTGCCAGTAGTATAGGAGGAGGGTATGGCAATCAGCCCCAGCATTTT. Amino acid sequence: CASSIGGGYGNQPQHF.

This clone was found once. Here the CDR3 DNA reads TGTGCCAGCAGTTTCGACAGGGGAAGGGACAAAAACATTCAGTACTTC. Translation: CASSFDRGRDKNIQYF. This chain joins TRBV2 and TRBJ2-4; 8 nucleotides align to TRBD1. The CDR3 has 16 amino acids. CDR1 and CDR2 from the germline V gene are SNHLY and FYNNEI. The V and J ends lost 5 bases and 3 bases, in that order; junction bases with no gene match: 9.

To note about this clone: The CDR3 does not close with the conserved phenylalanine or tryptophan, likely indicating a read error. It is unclear where the CDR3 begins or ends on the DNA, so no DNA is shown, and the CDR3 is as TCRdb lists it. The genes are TRBV21-1 and TRBJ2-6; the D call TRBD2 from the table was never checked on the DNA. TRBV21-1 is classified as a pseudogene. The CDR3 length equals 14 residues, ends included. CDR3 in amino acids: CASSICLATTKSGH.

The V call is TRBV7-9, the J call TRBJ2-3, with D perhaps matching TRBD1 (6 bases). From germline, CDR1 is SEHNR and CDR2 FQNEAQ (reference sequence). Trimming removed 2 bases at V and 6 bases at J, with 9 bases between. The CDR3 contains 13 residues. DNA of the CDR3: TGTGCCAGCAGCTTAAGGGGGTGGGATACGCAGTATTTT. Protein product: CASSLRGWDTQYF.

The chain carries TRBV7-2 and TRBJ2-5; tentatively, D is TRBD1 (5 bases). The CDR3 runs to 14 residues. V was trimmed by 5 bases and J by 1 base, leaving 11 bases between them. Looked up from germline, CDR1 is SGHTA and CDR2 is FQGNSA. CDR3 region: CASSLETVQETQYF. As DNA, the CDR3 is TGTGCCAGCAGCCTAGAGACAGTCCAAGAGACCCAGTACTTC.

This clone has only one observation. The gene calls are TRBV3-1 (or the pseudogene TRBV3-2) and TRBJ1-1, with D tentatively TRBD1 (6 bases). The V end was cut by 6 bases, the J end by 5 bases, with 13 bases between. In germline, CDR1 is LGHDT, CDR2 YNNKEL (reference sequence). This CDR3 comprises 13 residues. CDR3 bases: TGTGCCAGCAGAACGCAAGGACAGACTGAAGCTTTCTTT. Protein: CASRTQGQTEAFF.

J is TRBJ2-1 and V is TRBV5-1, with TRBD1 matching 9 bases. Germline CDR1 SGHRS, CDR2 YFSETQ. CDR3 length: 14 amino acids. After removal of 6 bases from V and 7 bases from J, the junction contained 8 bases not matched to a gene. DNA of the CDR3: TGCGCCAGCACGCGGGACAGGGCTGGGAATGAGCAGTTCTTC. Encoded protein: CASTRDRAGNEQFF. Together with reference TRBV5-1 and TRBJ2-1, the CDR3 gives the full variable domain: KAGVTQTPRYLIKTRGQQVTLSCSPISGHRSVSWYQQTPGQGLQFLFEYFSETQRNKGNFPGRFSGRQFSNSRSEMNVSTLELGDSALYLCASTRDRAGNEQFFGPGTRLTVL.